One and the same sample provided the 21 T cell receptor beta chains below, sequenced in a study of identifying expanded T cells in peripheral blood. Profiled with immunoSEQ multiplex PCR; TCRdb holds only in-frame clones, not every one. The repertoire holds roughly 84,000 clones, with over 85% as singletons. The sample taken for sequencing was blood. These receptors originate from a person between 18 and 70 years old in good health.

The table lists this clone with a count of one. V usage is TRBV2 and J usage is TRBJ2-2; 14 nucleotides match TRBD2. CDR3 size: 19 residues. CDR1 is SNHLY, CDR2 FYNNEI, per germline. Germline trimming cut 6 bases from V and 4 bases from J; bases unmatched to any gene: 13. The CDR3 is CASSRTTSGRAFGTGELFF. CDR3 nucleotides: TGTGCCAGCAGCCGAACGACTAGCGGGAGGGCCTTCGGCACCGGGGAGCTGTTTTTT.

The J gene is TRBJ1-2, the V gene TRBV30; D uncertain. V was shortened by 0 bases and J by 0 bases, with 5 bases between the two germline ends. The CDR3 totals 13 residues. The germline gives CDR1 GTSNPN, CDR2 SVGIG (reference sequence). The CDR3 coding sequence is TGTGCCTGGAGTGTAAAGACTAACTATGGCTACACCTTC. Residues: CAWSVKTNYGYTF.

V and J are TRBV4-1 and TRBJ1-2; D unclear. The CDR3 loop spans 17 amino acids. V was clipped by 0 bases and J by 0 bases, with 14 bases between them. Germline CDR1 MGHRA, CDR2 YSYEKL. CDR3 nucleotides: TGCGCCAGCAGCCAAGAAGCGTCAGGACGAACTAACTATGGCTACACCTTC. Encoded protein: CASSQEASGRTNYGYTF.

The table lists this clone with a count of one. The gene calls are TRBV11-2 and TRBJ2-1; possibly TRBD2 for D (6 bases). Germline-derived CDR1 and CDR2 are SGHAT and FQNNGV. The CDR3 is 16 amino acids. Between the trimmed V and J ends, which lost 8 bases and 4 bases, there was a span of 21 bases. This chain's CDR3 is CASAGGTGPRYNEQFF. The CDR3 DNA is TGTGCCAGCGCCGGGGGAACGGGACCACGATACAATGAGCAGTTCTTC.

This rearrangement joins TRBV14 to TRBJ1-1; no clear D gene. The CDR3 totals 13 residues. V lost 1 base to trimming and J lost 8 bases, with 11 bases between them. Germline V gives CDR1 SGHDN, CDR2 FVKESK. CDR3 DNA sequence: TGTGCCAGCAGCCAAGTCATGGGTTCCGAAGCTTTCTTT. It encodes CASSQVMGSEAFF.

CDR3 protein: CAWSVQGARSNSPLHF. In DNA, the CDR3 is TGTGCCTGGAGTGTACAAGGAGCCCGCTCTAATTCACCCCTCCACTTT. The chain combines TRBV30 with TRBJ1-6; D not certain. Germline CDR1 is GTSNPN and CDR2 is SVGIG (reference sequence). The ends were cut back, 0 bases at V and 6 bases at J, with 15 bases in the middle. CDR3 length equals 16 residues.

The chain recombines TRBV5-1 with TRBJ1-1; 8 nucleotides agree with TRBD1. Germline loops: CDR1 SGHRS, CDR2 YFSETQ. V dropped 7 bases and J dropped 5; count of bases not matched to a gene: 7. The CDR3 consists of 13 residues. CDR3 coding DNA: TGCGCCAGCTACGACAGGGGTTTTACTGAAGCTTTCTTT. It yields the protein CASYDRGFTEAFF. The whole variable domain, filled in from reference TRBV5-1 and TRBJ1-1, reads KAGVTQTPRYLIKTRGQQVTLSCSPISGHRSVSWYQQTPGQGLQFLFEYFSETQRNKGNFPGRFSGRQFSNSRSEMNVSTLELGDSALYLCASYDRGFTEAFFGQGTRLTVV.

V is TRBV5-1 and J is TRBJ1-1; no firm D call. Germline loops: CDR1 SGHRS, CDR2 YFSETQ. Trimming removed 4 bases at V and 11 bases at J, with 12 bases between. There are 11 residues in the CDR3. The CDR3 DNA reads as TGCGCCAGCAGCAAAACCGGGGAGGCTTTCTTT. As protein: CASSKTGEAFF.

The V and J genes are TRBV5-1 and TRBJ2-3; D gene ambiguous. Between the trimmed V and J ends, which lost 4 bases and 2 bases, there was a span of 14 bases. CDR1 and CDR2 (germline): SGHRS, YFSETQ. The length of the CDR3 is 15 residues. In nucleotides, the CDR3 is TGCGCCAGCAGCCTAGTCAACAACCCCACAGATACGCAGTATTTT. Translating gives CASSLVNNPTDTQYF.

The chain joins TRBV29-1 to TRBJ1-2, with a possible D match to TRBD1 (6 bases). The V end lost 2 bases, the J end lost 8 bases, and 12 bases lay between the germline ends. Germline loops: CDR1 SQVTM, CDR2 ANQGSEA. This CDR3 contains 12 residues. CDR3 nucleotide sequence: TGCAGCGTTGAAACCAACAGGGACGGCTACACCTTC. Translating gives CSVETNRDGYTF.

This chain connects TRBV7-3 to TRBJ2-7, with 8 bases identical to TRBD1. The V and J ends lost 5 bases and 5 bases, in that order; junction bases with no gene match: 5. This CDR3 is 13 amino acids long. Germline assignment: CDR1 SGHTA and CDR2 FQGTGA. CDR3 sequence (DNA): TGTGCCAGCAGCACGGACAGGGTAAACGAGCAGTACTTC. Encoded protein: CASSTDRVNEQYF.

This clone appeared once. The rearrangement uses TRBV13 and TRBJ2-4; no clear D gene. Trimming stripped 5 bases from V and 8 bases from J, with 16 bases between. CDR3 length equals 14 residues. Germline V gene sequence: CDR1 PRHDT, CDR2 FYEKMQ (reference sequence). In DNA, the CDR3 is TGTGCCAGCAGCCCCCTCGCAGGCAAGGACATTCAGTACTTC. This encodes CASSPLAGKDIQYF.

The V gene is TRBV19, the J gene TRBJ2-5; the match to TRBD1 covers 12 bases. Germline V CDR1 and CDR2: LNHDA, SQIVND (reference sequence). This CDR3 is 14 amino acids long. Trimming at V came to 6 bases and at J to 5 bases, leaving 4 bases not matched to a gene. The CDR3 protein is CASSGTGGKETQYF. In DNA form, the CDR3 reads TGTGCCAGTAGCGGGACAGGGGGCAAGGAGACCCAGTACTTC.

J is TRBJ2-1 and V is TRBV11-2, with D unresolved. CDR1 is SGHAT, CDR2 FQNNGV, per germline. CDR3 length equals 12 residues. The V gene lost 3 bases and the J gene lost 8 bases, with 8 bases spanning the gap. The CDR3 bases are TGTGCCAGCAGCTTCATGGAGCATGAGCAGTTCTTC. Residues: CASSFMEHEQFF.

The rearrangement joins TRBV9 to TRBJ2-3, with D perhaps matching TRBD1 (5 bases). The CDR3 totals 17 residues. Trimming took 4 bases from V and 2 from J, leaving 20 bases between them. CDR1 SGDLS and CDR2 YYNGEE come from the germline V gene. DNA for the CDR3: TGTGCCAGCAGCCCAATCTCCTCAGGGATTTTCACAGATACGCAGTATTTT. Translation: CASSPISSGIFTDTQYF.

The rearrangement joins TRBV4-1 to TRBJ1-1; 7 nucleotides agree with TRBD1. This CDR3 has 16 amino acids. V was pared by 7 bases and J by 4 bases, with 15 bases of the junction left unmatched. The germline gives CDR1 MGHRA, CDR2 YSYEKL. CDR3 in DNA: TGCGCCAGCACCTGGGGCAGACAGGGAGGAGGCACTGAAGCTTTCTTT. Translating gives CASTWGRQGGGTEAFF.

Here the CDR3 DNA reads TGTGCCAGCAGTGTTCGGGGAGGGGGTCCCCAAGAGACCCAGTACTTC. It codes for CASSVRGGGPQETQYF. The chain has TRBV6-1 and TRBJ2-5; TRBD2 is a possible D gene (7 bases). CDR1 and CDR2 from the germline V gene are MNHNS and SASEGT. There are 16 residues in the CDR3. Trimming shortened V by 4 bases and J by 1 base, and 16 bases separated the two germline ends.

The chain uses TRBV25-1 and TRBJ2-2, with 10 bases lining up with TRBD1. Germline V lookup: CDR1 MGHDK, CDR2 SYGVNS. This CDR3 comprises 15 residues. The J segment lost 1 base and the V segment lost 4 bases, leaving 0 bases of the junction unmatched. The CDR3 bases are TGTGCCAGCAGTGGGGACAGGGGGAACACCGGGGAGCTGTTTTTT. Its translation: CASSGDRGNTGELFF.

The chain recombines TRBV23-1 with TRBJ2-7; D uncertain. TRBV23-1 is an ORF, with its function uncertain. The V end lost 2 bases, the J end lost 10 bases, and 6 bases lay between the germline ends. The CDR3 has 10 residues. This CDR3 is CASSQQHQYF. CDR3 nucleotides: TGCGCCAGCAGTCAACAGCATCAGTACTTC.

The V call is TRBV10-1, the J call TRBJ2-7; D uncertain. V was cut by 0 bases and J by 5 bases, with 8 bases left in between. This CDR3 is 13 amino acids long. Germline CDR1 is WNHNN and CDR2 is SYGVQD (reference sequence). The CDR3 protein is CASSESFLHEQYF. The CDR3 nucleotides are TGCGCCAGCAGTGAGTCGTTCCTCCACGAGCAGTACTTC.

J is TRBJ2-7 and V is TRBV19, with D possibly matching TRBD1 (5 bases). Trimming pared 6 bases from V and 2 bases from J, leaving 20 bases between. The CDR3 totals 16 residues. Germline V lookup: CDR1 LNHDA, CDR2 SQIVND (reference sequence). CDR3 sequence (DNA): TGTGCCAGTAGCTCTATGGGAAGAGCCAGGGCCTACGAGCAGTACTTC. Its protein is CASSSMGRARAYEQYF.